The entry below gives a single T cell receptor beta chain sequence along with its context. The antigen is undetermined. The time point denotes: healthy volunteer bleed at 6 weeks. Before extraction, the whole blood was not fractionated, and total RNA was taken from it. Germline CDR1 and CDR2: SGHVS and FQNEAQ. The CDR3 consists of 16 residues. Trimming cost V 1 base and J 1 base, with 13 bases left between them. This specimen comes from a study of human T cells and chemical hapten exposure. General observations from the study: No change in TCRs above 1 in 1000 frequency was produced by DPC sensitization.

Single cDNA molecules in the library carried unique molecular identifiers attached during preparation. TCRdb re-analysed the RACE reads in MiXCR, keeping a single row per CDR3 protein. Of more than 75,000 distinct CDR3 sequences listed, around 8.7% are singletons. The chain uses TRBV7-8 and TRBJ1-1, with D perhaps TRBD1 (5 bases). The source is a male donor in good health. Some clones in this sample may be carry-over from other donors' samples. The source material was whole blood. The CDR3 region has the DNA TGTGCCAGCAGCTTAGGGGCAGGGCTAAGGAACACTGAAGCTTTCTTT. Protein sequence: CASSLGAGLRNTEAFF.